A single T cell receptor beta chain is shown here with its context. Its matching antigen is unknown. The data belong to a study of radiotherapy plus CTLA-4 blockade in lung cancer. Study at large: An objective response was seen in around 17% of patients, and disease control in more than 25%. Regarding the study as a whole: Among reported predictors of response, early blood T cell clone dynamics with interferon-beta performed best.

TCRdb's table, derived via immunoSEQ multiplex PCR, lists solely in-frame clones and lacks some. The sample lists some 51,000 clones, more than 75% occurring once. Germline V gives CDR1 SGHDN, CDR2 FVKESK. This CDR3 has 13 amino acids. J was trimmed by 5 bases and V by 3 bases; bases with no gene match: 3. The chain joins TRBV14 to TRBJ2-7, with TRBD1 matching 8 bases. The sequencing here drew on peripheral blood, taken from a patient treated with radiotherapy plus ipilimumab. The TCR sequence derives from a human donor with non-small cell lung cancer who had a complete response to radiotherapy plus ipilimumab. The CDR3 sequence: CASSHTGGHEQYV. For the CDR3, the DNA is TGTGCCAGCAGCCATACAGGGGGACACGAGCAGTACGTC.